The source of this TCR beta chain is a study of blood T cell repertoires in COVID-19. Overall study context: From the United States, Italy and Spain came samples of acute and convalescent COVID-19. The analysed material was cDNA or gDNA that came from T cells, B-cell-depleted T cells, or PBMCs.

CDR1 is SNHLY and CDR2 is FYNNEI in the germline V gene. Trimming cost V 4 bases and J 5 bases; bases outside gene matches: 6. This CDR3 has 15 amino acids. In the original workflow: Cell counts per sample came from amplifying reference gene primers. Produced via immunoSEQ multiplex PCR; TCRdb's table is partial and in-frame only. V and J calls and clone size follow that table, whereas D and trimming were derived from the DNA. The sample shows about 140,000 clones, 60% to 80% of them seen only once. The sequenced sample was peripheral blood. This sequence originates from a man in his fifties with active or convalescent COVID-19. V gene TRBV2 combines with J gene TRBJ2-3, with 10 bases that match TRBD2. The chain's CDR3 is CASSVASGGGDTQYF. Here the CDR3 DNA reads TGTGCCAGCAGTGTGGCTAGCGGGGGCGGAGATACGCAGTATTTT. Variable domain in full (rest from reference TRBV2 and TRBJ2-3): EPEVTQTPSHQVTQMGQEVILRCVPISNHLYFYWYRQILGQKVEFLVSFYNNEISEKSEIFDDQFSVERPDGSNFTLKIRSTKLEDSAMYFCASSVASGGGDTQYFGPGTRLTVL.